This T cell receptor (beta chain) was observed in a study of T cells in Graves' hyperthyroidism and ophthalmopathy. This clonotype occurred many times. TCR beta CDR3 regions were amplified from RNA transcripts. First-round RT-PCR targeting the TCR CDR3 was performed with the HTBI primer set. In TCRdb, the multiplex PCR reads were re-called with MiXCR into one record per CDR3 protein. The table includes around 240,000 distinct CDR3 sequences, around 15% detected once. Trimming stripped 3 bases from V and 1 base from J, with 9 bases between. This CDR3 is 14 amino acids long. Germline CDR1 reads SGHAT; CDR2 reads FQNNGV.

This chain joins TRBV11-2 and TRBJ1-1; tentatively, D is TRBD1 (5 bases). The sample comprised blood. This clonotype originated in a woman in her late teens or twenties with Graves' ophthalmopathy. The CDR3 region is CASSFGQANTEAFF. The CDR3 DNA reads as TGTGCCAGCAGCTTCGGACAAGCGAACACTGAAGCTTTCTTT.